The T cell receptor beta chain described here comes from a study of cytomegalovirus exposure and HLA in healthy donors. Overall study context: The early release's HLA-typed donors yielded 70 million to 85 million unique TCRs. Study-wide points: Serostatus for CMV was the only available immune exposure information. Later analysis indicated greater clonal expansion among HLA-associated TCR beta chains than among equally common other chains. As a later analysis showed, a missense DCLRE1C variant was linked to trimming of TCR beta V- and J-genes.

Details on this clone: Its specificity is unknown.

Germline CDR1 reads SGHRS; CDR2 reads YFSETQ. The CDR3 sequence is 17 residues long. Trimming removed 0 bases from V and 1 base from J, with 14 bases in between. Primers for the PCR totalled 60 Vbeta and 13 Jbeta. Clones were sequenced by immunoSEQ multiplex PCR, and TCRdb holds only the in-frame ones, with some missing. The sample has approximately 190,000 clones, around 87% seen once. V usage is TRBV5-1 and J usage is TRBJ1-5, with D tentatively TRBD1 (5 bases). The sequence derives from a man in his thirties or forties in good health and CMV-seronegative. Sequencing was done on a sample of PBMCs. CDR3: CASSLGAQGGSNQPQHF. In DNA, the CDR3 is TGCGCCAGCAGCTTGGGAGCTCAGGGTGGGAGCAATCAGCCCCAGCATTTT.